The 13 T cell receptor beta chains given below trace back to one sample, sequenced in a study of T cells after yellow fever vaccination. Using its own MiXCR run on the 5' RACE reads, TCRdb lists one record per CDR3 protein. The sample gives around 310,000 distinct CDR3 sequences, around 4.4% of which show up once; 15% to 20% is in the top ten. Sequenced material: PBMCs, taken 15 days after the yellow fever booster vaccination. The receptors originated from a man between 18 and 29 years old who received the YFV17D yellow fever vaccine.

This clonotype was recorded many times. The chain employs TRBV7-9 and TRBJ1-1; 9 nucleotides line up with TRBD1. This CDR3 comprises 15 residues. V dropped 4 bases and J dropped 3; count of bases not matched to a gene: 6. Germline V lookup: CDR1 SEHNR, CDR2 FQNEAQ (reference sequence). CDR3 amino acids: CASSSIQGADTEAFF. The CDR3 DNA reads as TGTGCCAGCAGCTCTATACAGGGGGCGGACACTGAAGCTTTCTTT.

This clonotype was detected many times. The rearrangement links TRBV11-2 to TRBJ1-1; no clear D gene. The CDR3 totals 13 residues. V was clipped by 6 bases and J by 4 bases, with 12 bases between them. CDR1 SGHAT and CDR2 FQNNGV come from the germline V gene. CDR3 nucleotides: TGTGCCAGCAGGGTAGGGCTGAGCACTGAAGCTTTCTTT. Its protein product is CASRVGLSTEAFF.

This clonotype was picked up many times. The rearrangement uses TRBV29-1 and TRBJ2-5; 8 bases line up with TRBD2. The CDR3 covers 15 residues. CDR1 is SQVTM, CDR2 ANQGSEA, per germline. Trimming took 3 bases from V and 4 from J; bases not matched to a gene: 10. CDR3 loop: CSVDPGGGWSETQYF. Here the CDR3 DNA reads TGCAGCGTTGACCCCGGGGGGGGCTGGTCAGAGACCCAGTACTTC.

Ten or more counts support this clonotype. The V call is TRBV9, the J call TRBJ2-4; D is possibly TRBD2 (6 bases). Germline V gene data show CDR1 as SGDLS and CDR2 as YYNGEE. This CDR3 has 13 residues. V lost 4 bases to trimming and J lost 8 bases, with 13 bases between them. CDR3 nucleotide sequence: TGTGCCAGCAGCCACCTCGGGGAGGACATTCAGTACTTC. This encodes CASSHLGEDIQYF.

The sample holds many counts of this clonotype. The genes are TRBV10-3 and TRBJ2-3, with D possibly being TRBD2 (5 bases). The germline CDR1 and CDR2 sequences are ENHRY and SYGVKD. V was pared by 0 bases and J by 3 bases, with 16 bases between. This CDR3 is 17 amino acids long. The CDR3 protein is CAISESSGWGRTDTQYF. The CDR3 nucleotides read TGTGCCATCAGTGAGTCTTCGGGATGGGGAAGGACAGATACGCAGTATTTT.

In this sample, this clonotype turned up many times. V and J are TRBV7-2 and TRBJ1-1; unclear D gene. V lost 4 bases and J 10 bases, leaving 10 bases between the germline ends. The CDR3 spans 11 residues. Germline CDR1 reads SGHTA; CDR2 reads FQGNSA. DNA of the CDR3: TGTGCCAGCAGCTATGGACGAGTAGCTTTCTTT. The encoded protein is CASSYGRVAFF.

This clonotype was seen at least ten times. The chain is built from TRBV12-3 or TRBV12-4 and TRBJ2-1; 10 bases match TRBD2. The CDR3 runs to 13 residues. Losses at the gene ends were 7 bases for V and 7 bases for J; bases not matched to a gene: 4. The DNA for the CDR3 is TGTGCCAGCACCCCGACTAGCGGGAATGAGCAGTTCTTC. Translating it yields CASTPTSGNEQFF.

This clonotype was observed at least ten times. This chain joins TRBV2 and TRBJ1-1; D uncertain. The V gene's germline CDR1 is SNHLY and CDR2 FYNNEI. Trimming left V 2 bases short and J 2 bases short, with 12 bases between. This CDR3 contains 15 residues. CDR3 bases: TGTGCCAGCAGTGAACAAAGGACCGTAAACACTGAAGCTTTCTTT. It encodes CASSEQRTVNTEAFF. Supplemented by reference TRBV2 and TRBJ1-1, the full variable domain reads EPEVTQTPSHQVTQMGQEVILRCVPISNHLYFYWYRQILGQKVEFLVSFYNNEISEKSEIFDDQFSVERPDGSNFTLKIRSTKLEDSAMYFCASSEQRTVNTEAFFGQGTRLTVV.

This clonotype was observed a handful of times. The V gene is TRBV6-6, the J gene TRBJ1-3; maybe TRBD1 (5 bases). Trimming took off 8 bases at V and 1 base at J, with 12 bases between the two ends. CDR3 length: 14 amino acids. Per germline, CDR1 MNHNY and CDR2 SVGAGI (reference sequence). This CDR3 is CASALGDSGNTIYF. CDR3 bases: TGTGCCAGCGCCCTGGGGGATTCTGGAAACACCATATATTTT.

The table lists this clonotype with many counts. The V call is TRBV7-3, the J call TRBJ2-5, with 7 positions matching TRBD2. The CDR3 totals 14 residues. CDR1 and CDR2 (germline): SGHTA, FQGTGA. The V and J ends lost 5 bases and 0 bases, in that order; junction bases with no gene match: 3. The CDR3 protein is CASSPSGYQETQYF. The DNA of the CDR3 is TGTGCCAGCAGCCCTAGCGGATACCAAGAGACCCAGTACTTC.

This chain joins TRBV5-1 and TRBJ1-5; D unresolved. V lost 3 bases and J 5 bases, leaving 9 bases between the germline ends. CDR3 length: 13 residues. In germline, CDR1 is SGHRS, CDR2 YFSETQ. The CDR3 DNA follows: TGCGCCAGCAGCTCGGCAGGTGATCAGCCCCAGCATTTT. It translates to CASSSAGDQPQHF.

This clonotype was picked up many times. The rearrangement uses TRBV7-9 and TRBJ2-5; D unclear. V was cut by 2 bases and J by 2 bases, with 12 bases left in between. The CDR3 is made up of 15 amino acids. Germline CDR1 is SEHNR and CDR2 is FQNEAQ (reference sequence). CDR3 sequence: CASSLFSLKQETQYF. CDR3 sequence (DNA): TGTGCCAGCAGCTTATTTTCACTGAAACAAGAGACCCAGTACTTC.

CDR3 in DNA: TGCAGCGTTGATCGGGAAAGTAGAGAGACCCAGTACTTC. Translating it yields CSVDRESRETQYF. The chain uses TRBV29-1 and TRBJ2-5; D might be TRBD2 (5 bases). The CDR3 loop spans 13 amino acids. With 3 bases removed from V and 4 bases from J, the gap between germline ends came to 12 bases. CDR1 and CDR2 (germline): SQVTM, ANQGSEA.